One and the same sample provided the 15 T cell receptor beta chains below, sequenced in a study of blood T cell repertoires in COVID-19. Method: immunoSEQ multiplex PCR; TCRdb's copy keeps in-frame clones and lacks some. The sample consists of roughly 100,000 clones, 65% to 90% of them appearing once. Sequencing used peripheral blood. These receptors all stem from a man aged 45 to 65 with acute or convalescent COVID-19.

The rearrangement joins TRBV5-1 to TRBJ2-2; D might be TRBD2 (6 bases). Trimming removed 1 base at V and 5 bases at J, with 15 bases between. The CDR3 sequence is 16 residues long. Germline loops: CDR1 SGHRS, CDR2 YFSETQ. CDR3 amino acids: CASSLPRGTTTGELFF. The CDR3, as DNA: TGCGCCAGCAGCTTGCCCCGCGGGACGACGACCGGGGAGCTGTTTTTT.

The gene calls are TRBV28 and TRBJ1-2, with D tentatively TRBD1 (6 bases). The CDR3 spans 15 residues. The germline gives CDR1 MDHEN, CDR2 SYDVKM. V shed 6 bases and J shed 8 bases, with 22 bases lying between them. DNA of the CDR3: TGTGCCAGCAGCCCGCCTGACAGGCCTGATAGGGGCTACACCTTC. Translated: CASSPPDRPDRGYTF.

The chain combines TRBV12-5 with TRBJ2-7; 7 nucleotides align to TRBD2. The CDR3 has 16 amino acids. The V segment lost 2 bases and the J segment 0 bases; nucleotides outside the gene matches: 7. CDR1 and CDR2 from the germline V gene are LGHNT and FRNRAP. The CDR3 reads CASGLPVGEGSYEQYF. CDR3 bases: TGTGCTAGTGGTTTGCCCGTCGGGGAGGGCTCCTACGAGCAGTACTTC. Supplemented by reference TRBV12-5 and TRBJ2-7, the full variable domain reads DARVTQTPRHKVTEMGQEVTMRCQPILGHNTVFWYRQTMMQGLELLAYFRNRAPLDDSGMPKDRFSAEMPDATLATLKIQPSEPRDSAVYFCASGLPVGEGSYEQYFGPGTRLTVT.

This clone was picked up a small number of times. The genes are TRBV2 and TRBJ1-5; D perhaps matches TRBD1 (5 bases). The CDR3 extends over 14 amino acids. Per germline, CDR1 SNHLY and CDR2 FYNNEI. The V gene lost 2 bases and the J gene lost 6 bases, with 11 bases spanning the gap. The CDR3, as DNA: TGTGCCAGCAGTGAAATAGGGGCGGTTCAGCCCCAGCATTTT. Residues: CASSEIGAVQPQHF. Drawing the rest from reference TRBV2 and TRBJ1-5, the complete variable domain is EPEVTQTPSHQVTQMGQEVILRCVPISNHLYFYWYRQILGQKVEFLVSFYNNEISEKSEIFDDQFSVERPDGSNFTLKIRSTKLEDSAMYFCASSEIGAVQPQHFGDGTRLSIL.

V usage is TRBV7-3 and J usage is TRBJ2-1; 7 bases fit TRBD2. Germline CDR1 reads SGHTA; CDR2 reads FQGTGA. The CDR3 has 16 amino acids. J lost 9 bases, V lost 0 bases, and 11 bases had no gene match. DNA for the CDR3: TGTGCCAGCAGCTTAACGAGCGGGATAGGGTCCGGTGAGCAGTTCTTC. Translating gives CASSLTSGIGSGEQFF.

CDR3 bases: TGCGCCAGCAGCCAAGGACCCCCGGGACTAGTCGGCGGTAGGCTGTATTTT. Translating it yields CASSQGPPGLVGGRLYF. The genes are TRBV4-1 and TRBJ2-3; 8 nucleotides match TRBD2. The CDR3 spans 17 residues. Germline V gene sequence: CDR1 MGHRA, CDR2 YSYEKL. The junction had 20 bases not matched to a gene; V was cut back by 1 base and J by 14 bases.

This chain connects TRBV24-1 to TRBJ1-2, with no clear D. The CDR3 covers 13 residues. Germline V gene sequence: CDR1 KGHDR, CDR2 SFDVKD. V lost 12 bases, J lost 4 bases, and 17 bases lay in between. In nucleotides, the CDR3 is TGTGCCCAACCTTTAGAGGGAAGCTATGGCTACACCTTC. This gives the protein CAQPLEGSYGYTF.

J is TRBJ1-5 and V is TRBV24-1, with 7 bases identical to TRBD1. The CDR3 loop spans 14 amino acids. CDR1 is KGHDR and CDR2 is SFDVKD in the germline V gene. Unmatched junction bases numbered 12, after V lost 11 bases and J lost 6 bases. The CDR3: CAIEDRRGSQPQHF. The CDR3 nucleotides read TGTGCCATCGAGGACAGGAGGGGTAGTCAGCCCCAGCATTTT.

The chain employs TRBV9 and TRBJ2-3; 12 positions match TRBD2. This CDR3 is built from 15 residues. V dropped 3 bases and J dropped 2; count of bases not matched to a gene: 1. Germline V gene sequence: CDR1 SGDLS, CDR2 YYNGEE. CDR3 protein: CASSGTSGNTDTQYF. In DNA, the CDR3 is TGTGCCAGCAGCGGGACTAGCGGGAACACAGATACGCAGTATTTT.

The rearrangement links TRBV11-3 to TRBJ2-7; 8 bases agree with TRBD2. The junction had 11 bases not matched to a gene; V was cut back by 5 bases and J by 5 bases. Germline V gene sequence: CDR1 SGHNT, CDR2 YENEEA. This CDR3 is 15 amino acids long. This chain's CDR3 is CASSPQSGSFHEQYF. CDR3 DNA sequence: TGTGCCAGCAGCCCCCAGAGCGGGAGTTTCCACGAGCAGTACTTC.

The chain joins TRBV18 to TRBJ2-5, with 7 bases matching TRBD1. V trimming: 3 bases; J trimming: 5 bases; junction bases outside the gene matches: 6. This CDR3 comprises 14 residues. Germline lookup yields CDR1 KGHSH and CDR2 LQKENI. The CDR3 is CASSPRQGWETQYF. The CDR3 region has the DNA TGTGCCAGCTCACCTCGACAGGGTTGGGAGACCCAGTACTTC.

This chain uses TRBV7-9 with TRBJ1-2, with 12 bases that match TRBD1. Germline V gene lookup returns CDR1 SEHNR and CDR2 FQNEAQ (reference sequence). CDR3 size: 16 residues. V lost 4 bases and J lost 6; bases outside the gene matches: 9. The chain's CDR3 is CASSSLGDRGHHGYTF. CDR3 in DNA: TGTGCCAGCAGCTCCTTGGGGGACAGGGGGCATCATGGCTACACCTTC.

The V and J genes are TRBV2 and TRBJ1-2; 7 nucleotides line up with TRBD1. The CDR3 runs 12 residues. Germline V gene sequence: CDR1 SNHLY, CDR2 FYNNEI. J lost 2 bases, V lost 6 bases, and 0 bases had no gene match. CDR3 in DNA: TGTGCCAGCAGACAGGGGAACTATGGCTACACCTTC. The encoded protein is CASRQGNYGYTF.

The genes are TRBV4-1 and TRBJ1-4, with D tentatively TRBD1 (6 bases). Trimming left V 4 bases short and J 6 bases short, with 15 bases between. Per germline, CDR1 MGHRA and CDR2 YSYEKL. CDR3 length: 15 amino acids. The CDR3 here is CASSPQGKADEKLFF. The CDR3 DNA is TGCGCCAGCAGCCCCCAGGGGAAGGCGGATGAAAAACTGTTTTTT.

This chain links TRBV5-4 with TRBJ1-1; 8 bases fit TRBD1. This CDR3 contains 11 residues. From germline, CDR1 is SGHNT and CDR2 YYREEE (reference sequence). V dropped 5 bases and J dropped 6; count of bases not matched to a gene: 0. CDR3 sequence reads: CASRTGAEAFF. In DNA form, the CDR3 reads TGTGCCAGCAGGACAGGGGCTGAAGCTTTCTTT.